This section outlines one T cell receptor (beta chain) sequence together with its context. At one end, the junction sequence differs from germline, possibly due to a read error. A single record per CDR3 protein comes from TCRdb applying MiXCR to the 5' RACE reads. The table records 39,000 or so distinct CDR3 sequences, about 10% of them present only once. The CDR3 has 20 amino acids. Germline loops: CDR1 SGHVS, CDR2 FQNEAQ. The data originate from a study of spatial heterogeneity in lung cancer. About the research overall: There were roughly 72 donors, all of them untreated patients with early-stage non-small cell lung cancer.

Time point meaning: blood at routine non-recurrence follow-up after resection. The sample in question was PBMCs, obtained at follow-up. The chain carries TRBV7-8 and TRBJ2-2, with D possibly TRBD2 on 5 matching bases. The clonotype was recovered from a female donor with early-stage non-small cell lung cancer. For the CDR3, the DNA is TGTGCCAGCAGCCCCACGAGGGCAGGCCTTGCGCCTACTAAACACCGGGGAGCTGTTTTT. This codes for CASSPTRAGLAPTKHRGAVF.